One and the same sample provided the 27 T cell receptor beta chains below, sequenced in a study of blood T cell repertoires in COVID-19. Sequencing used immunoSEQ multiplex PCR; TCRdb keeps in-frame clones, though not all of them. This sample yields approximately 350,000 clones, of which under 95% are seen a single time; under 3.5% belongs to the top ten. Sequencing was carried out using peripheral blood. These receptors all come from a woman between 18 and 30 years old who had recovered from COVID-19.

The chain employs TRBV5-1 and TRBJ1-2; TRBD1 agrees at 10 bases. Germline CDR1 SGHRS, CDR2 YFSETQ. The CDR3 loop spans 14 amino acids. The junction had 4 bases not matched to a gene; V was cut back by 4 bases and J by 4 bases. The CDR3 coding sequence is TGCGCCAGCAGCAGGGACAGGGGATTCTATGGCTACACCTTC. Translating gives CASSRDRGFYGYTF.

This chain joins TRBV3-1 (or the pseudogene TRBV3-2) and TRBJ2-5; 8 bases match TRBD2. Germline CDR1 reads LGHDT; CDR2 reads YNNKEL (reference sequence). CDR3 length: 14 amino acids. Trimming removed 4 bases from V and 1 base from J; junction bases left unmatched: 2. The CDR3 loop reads CASSLTSGQETQYF. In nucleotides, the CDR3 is TGTGCCAGCAGCCTTACTAGCGGCCAAGAGACCCAGTACTTC.

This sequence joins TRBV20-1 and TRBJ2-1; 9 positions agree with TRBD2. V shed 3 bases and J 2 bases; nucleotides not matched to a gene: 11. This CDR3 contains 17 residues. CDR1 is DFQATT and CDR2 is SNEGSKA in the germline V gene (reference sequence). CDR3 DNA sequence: TGCAGTGCTAGTCCCCTCCAACTAGCGGGTACCTACAATGAGCAGTTCTTC. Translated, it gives CSASPLQLAGTYNEQFF.

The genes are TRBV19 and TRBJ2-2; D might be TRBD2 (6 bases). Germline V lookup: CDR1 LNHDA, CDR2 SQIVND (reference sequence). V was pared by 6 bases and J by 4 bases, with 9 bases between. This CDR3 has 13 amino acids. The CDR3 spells CASRGAGTGELFF. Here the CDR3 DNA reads TGTGCCAGTAGGGGAGCGGGCACCGGGGAGCTGTTTTTT.

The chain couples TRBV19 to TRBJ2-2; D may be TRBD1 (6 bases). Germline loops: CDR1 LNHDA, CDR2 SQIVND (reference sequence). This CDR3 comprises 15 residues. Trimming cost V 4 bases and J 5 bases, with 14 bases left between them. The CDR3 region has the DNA TGTGCCAGTAGTAGCCAGGGGATATGGACCGGGGAGCTGTTTTTT. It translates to CASSSQGIWTGELFF.

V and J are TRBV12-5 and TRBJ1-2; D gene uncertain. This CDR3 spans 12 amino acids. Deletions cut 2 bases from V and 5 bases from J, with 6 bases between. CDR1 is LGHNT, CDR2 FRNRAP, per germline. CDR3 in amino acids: CASGLTGYGYTF. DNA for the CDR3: TGTGCTAGTGGTTTGACGGGTTATGGCTACACCTTC.

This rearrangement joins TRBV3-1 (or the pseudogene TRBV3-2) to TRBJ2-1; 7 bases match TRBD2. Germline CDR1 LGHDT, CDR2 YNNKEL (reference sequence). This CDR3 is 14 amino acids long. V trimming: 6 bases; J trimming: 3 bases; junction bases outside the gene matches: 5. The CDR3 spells CASSGTTVYNEQFF. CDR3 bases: TGTGCCAGCAGTGGGACTACCGTCTACAATGAGCAGTTCTTC.

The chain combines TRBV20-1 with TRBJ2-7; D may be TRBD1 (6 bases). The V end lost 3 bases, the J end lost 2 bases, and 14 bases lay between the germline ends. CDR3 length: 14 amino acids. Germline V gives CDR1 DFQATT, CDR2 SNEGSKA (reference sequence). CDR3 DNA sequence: TGCAGTGCTAGTAAGGGGGTGCCCACCTACGAGCAGTACGTC. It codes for CSASKGVPTYEQYV.

This CDR3 reads CASSPIQGSAGNTIYF. In DNA form, the CDR3 reads TGTGCCAGCAGCCCTATACAGGGGTCGGCTGGAAACACCATATATTTT. The chain recombines TRBV9 with TRBJ1-3, with 7 bases identical to TRBD1. With V trimmed by 4 bases and J by 2 bases, 9 bases remained unmatched. Germline V gene data show CDR1 as SGDLS and CDR2 as YYNGEE. The CDR3 loop spans 16 amino acids.

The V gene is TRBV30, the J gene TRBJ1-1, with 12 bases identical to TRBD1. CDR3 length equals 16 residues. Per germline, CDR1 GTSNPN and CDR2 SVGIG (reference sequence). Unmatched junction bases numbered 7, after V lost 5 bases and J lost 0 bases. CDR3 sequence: CAWSSGTGGLNTEAFF. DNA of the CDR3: TGTGCCTGGTCCTCCGGGACAGGGGGCTTGAACACTGAAGCTTTCTTT.

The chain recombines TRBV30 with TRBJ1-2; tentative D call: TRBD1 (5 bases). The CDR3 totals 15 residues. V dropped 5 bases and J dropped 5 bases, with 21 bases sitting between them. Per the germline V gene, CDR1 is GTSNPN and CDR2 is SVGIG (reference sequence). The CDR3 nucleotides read TGTGCCTGGTCGATGGGGGGGAGTAGAACTTATGGCTACACCTTC. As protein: CAWSMGGSRTYGYTF.

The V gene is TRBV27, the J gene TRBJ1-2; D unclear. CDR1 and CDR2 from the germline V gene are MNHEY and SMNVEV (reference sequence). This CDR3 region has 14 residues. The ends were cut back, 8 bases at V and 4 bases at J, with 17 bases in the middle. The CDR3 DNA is TGTGCCAGCGGAGGCCCCCGGGCCCCCTATGGCTACACCTTC. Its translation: CASGGPRAPYGYTF.

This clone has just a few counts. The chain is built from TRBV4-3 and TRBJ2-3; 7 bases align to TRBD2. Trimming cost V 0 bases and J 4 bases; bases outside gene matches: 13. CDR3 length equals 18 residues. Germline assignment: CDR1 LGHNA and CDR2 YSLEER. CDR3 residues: CASSQDGGGGSGADTQYF. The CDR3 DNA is TGCGCCAGCAGCCAAGATGGGGGAGGCGGGAGTGGCGCAGATACGCAGTATTTT.

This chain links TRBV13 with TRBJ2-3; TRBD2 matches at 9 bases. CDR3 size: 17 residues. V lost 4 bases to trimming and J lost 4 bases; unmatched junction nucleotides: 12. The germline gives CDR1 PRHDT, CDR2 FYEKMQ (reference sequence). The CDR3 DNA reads TGTGCCAGCAGCTCCCTACCGGCGGGAGGGAGGGCAGATACGCAGTATTTT. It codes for CASSSLPAGGRADTQYF.

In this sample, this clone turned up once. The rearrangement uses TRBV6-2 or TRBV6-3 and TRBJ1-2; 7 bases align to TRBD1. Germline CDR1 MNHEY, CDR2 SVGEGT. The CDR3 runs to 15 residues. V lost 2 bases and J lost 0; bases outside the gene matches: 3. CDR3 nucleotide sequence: TGTGCCAGCAGTTACAAGGGGGCGGCTAACTATGGCTACACCTTC. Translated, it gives CASSYKGAANYGYTF.

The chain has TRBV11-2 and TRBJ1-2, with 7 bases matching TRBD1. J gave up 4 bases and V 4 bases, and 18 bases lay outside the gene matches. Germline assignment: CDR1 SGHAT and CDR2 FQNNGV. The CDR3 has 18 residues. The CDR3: CASSSTEPGQQPIYGYTF. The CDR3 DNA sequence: TGTGCCAGCAGCTCAACCGAACCGGGACAGCAGCCTATCTATGGCTACACCTTC.

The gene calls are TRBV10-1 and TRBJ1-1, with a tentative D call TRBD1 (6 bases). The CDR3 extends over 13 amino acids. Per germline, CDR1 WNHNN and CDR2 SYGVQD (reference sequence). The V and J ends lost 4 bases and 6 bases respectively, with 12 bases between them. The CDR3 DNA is TGCGCCAGCAGTGCAGACAGGTTGGCTGAAGCTTTCTTT. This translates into CASSADRLAEAFF.

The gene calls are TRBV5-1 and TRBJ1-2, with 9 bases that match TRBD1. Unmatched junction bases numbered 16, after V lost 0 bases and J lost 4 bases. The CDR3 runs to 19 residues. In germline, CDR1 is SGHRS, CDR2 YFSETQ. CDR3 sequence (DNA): TGCGCCAGCAGCTTGGGAGGGTACCCTACAGGGGGCTCACCCTATGGCTACACCTTC. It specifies CASSLGGYPTGGSPYGYTF.

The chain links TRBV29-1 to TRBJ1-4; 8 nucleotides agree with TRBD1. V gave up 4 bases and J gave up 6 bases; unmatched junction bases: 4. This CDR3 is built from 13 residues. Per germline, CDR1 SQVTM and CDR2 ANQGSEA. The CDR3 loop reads CSVASGGDEKLFF. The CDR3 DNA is TGCAGCGTTGCCTCAGGGGGCGATGAAAAACTGTTTTTT.

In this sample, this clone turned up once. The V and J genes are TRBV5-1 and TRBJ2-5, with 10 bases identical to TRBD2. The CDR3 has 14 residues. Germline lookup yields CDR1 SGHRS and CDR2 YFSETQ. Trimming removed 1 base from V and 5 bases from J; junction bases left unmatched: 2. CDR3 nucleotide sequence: TGCGCCAGCAGCTTGACTAGCGGGACGGAGACCCAGTACTTC. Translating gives CASSLTSGTETQYF.

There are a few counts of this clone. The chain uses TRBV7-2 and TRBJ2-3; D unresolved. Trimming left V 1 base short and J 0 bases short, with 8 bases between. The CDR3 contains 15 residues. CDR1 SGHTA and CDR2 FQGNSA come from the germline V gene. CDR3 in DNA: TGTGCCAGCAGCTTAGAGAAGACTAGCACAGATACGCAGTATTTT. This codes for CASSLEKTSTDTQYF.

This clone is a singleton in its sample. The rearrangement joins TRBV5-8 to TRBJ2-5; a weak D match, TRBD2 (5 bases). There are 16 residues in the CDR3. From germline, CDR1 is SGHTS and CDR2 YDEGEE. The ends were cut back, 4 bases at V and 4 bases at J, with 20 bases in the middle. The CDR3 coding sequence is TGTGCCAGCAGCCTTAGGACTCCTATATATGGAGAGACCCAGTACTTC. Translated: CASSLRTPIYGETQYF.

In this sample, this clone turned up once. The CDR3 DNA is TGTGCCACCAGTGATTTGGGACACGACCCCTTTTACTTC. Translation: CATSDLGHDPFYF. This chain uses TRBV24-1 with TRBJ2-5; D perhaps matches TRBD1 (5 bases). The CDR3 covers 13 residues. Germline V gene lookup returns CDR1 KGHDR and CDR2 SFDVKD. V lost 0 bases and J lost 14, with 15 bases in between.

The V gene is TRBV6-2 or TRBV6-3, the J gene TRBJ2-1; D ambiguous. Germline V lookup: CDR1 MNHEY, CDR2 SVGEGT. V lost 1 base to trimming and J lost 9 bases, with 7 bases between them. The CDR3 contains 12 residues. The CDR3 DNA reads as TGTGCCAGCAGTTACTATCGGGTTGAGCAGTTCTTC. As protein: CASSYYRVEQFF.

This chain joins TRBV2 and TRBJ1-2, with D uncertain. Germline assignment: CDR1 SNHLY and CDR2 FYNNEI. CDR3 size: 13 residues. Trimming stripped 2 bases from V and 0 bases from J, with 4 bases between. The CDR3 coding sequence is TGTGCCAGCAGTGAATATCCTAACTATGGCTACACCTTC. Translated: CASSEYPNYGYTF.

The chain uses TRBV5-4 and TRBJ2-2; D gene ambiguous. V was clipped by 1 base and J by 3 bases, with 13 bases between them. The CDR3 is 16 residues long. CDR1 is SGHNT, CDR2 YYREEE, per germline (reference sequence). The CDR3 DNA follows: TGTGCCAGCAGCTTGAAGTTAGCTATGGACACCGGGGAGCTGTTTTTT. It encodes CASSLKLAMDTGELFF.

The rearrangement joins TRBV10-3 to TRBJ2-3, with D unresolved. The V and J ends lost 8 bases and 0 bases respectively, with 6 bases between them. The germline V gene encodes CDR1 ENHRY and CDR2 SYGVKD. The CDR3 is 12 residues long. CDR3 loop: CAIGQSTDTQYF. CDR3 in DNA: TGTGCCATCGGCCAGAGCACAGATACGCAGTATTTT.